This T cell receptor beta chain was sequenced for a study of blood T cells in healthy people across ages. Germline V gives CDR1 SGHRS, CDR2 YFSETQ. The CDR3 runs 20 residues. J was trimmed by 0 bases and V by 0 bases; bases with no gene match: 14. General observations from the study: In older individuals, TCR beta diversity per million T cells was lower, falling roughly linearly with age.

Sample-barcoded 5' priming and a J-beta primer mix drove a second PCR of roughly 7 to 11 cycles. A template-switch adaptor with 12 random nucleotides tagged each cDNA molecule. TCRdb re-analysed the 5' RACE reads in MiXCR, keeping a single row per CDR3 protein. Of fewer than 2 million distinct CDR3 sequences listed, around 42% are singletons. This clonotype came up once. Antigen: not known. This TCR came from a human donor in good health. The sample comprised blood. This sequence joins TRBV5-1 and TRBJ2-1, with TRBD2 matching over 8 bases. The CDR3 reads CASSLVSVLAVTSSYNEQFF. The CDR3 DNA reads TGCGCCAGCAGCTTGGTATCTGTACTAGCGGTGACCAGCTCCTACAATGAGCAGTTCTTC. Supplemented by reference TRBV5-1 and TRBJ2-1, the full variable domain reads KAGVTQTPRYLIKTRGQQVTLSCSPISGHRSVSWYQQTPGQGLQFLFEYFSETQRNKGNFPGRFSGRQFSNSRSEMNVSTLELGDSALYLCASSLVSVLAVTSSYNEQFFGPGTRLTVL.